This TCR beta chain was profiled in a study of OX40 agonist ivuxolimab in advanced cancers. Study at large: Males comprised 70% to 90% of the group, whose mean age was approximately 61 years (range roughly 20 to 85). Broader study findings: Low normalized T-cell clonal expansion also characterized some of the nonresponders.

The CDR3 consists of 16 residues. The germline V gene has CDR1 KGHSH and CDR2 LQKENI. V lost 1 base and J lost 6; bases outside the gene matches: 9. Method: immunoSEQ multiplex PCR; TCRdb's copy keeps in-frame clones and lacks some. The sample lists around 80,000 clones, about 85% occurring once. Patients with a history of autoimmune disease or on systemic immunosuppression were excluded. As regards this clone: Its antigen is currently unknown.

This chain connects TRBV18 to TRBJ1-2; 9 positions agree with TRBD1. Specimen: CD4+ or CD8+ T cells sorted from blood, collected in a trial of the OX40 agonist ivuxolimab. The receptor comes from an adult with an advanced solid tumor such as melanoma, head and neck, liver or kidney cancer. Here the CDR3 reads CASSPRTGEVTDGYTF. The CDR3 DNA is TGTGCCAGCTCACCACGGACAGGGGAGGTAACAGATGGCTACACCTTC.